These T cell receptor beta chains were read from a single sample in a study of regulatory T cells in long-lasting Graves disease. TCRdb re-called the multiplex PCR reads through MiXCR, storing one row per CDR3 protein. The sample holds about 470,000 distinct CDR3 sequences; under 25% are singletons and the top ten take roughly 7.7%. The sample was peripheral blood mononuclear cells (PBMCs), taken when the disease was refractory, from a patient treated with antithyroid drugs. Receptors were obtained from a female donor with Graves disease. The CDR3 runs from the conserved cysteine through the conserved F or W. Fields, in order: clone size, D gene, J gene, V gene, CDR3 DNA, CDR3 protein. A D gene is named only where the DNA matches it firmly. For some rows the clone size is stated as once, few or many, or as a class when expanded; others skip it.

>NA|NA|TRBJ1-6|TRBV5-1
TGCGCCAGCAGCGATGAAACAAATTCACCCCTCCACTTT
CASSDETNSPLHF
>many|TRBD1|TRBJ1-1|TRBV7-6
TGTGCCAGCAGCTCCGGGACAGGGGGCTCTGAAGCTTTCTTT
CASSSGTGGSEAFF
>NA|NA|TRBJ2-1|TRBV20-1
TGCAGTGCTAGGGTCCCGACTGGATATGAGCAGTTCTTC
CSARVPTGYEQFF
>many|TRBD1|TRBJ2-5|TRBV6-1
TGTGCCAGCAGTGGGGGACAGGGAGGAGAGACCCAGTACTTC
CASSGGQGGETQYF
>many|NA|TRBJ1-2|TRBV12-3/TRBV12-4
TGTGCCAGCGGACGGACGGAATCTAACTATGGCTACACCTTC
CASGRTESNYGYTF
>many|NA|TRBJ2-7|TRBV12-3/TRBV12-4
TGTGCCAGCAGTTTCAATAGGGACGCATCCTACGAGCAGTACTTC
CASSFNRDASYEQYF
>NA|NA|TRBJ2-7|TRBV29-1
TGCAGCGTTGGTAACCTAGAATCCGACGAGCAGTACTTC
CSVGNLESDEQYF
>few|NA|TRBJ2-6|TRBV10-3
TGTGCCATCAGCCTATCTGGGGCCAACGTCCTGACTTTC
CAISLSGANVLTF
>many|TRBD1|TRBJ2-7|TRBV12-3/TRBV12-4
TGTGCCAGCAGTCGACAGGGGTACGAGCAGTACTTC
CASSRQGYEQYF
>NA|NA|TRBJ2-1|TRBV10-3
TGTGCCATCAGTTCTTCGAGACTAGACAATGAGCAGTTCTTC
CAISSSRLDNEQFF
>many|NA|TRBJ2-5|TRBV29-1
TGCAGCGTTCCACAGTACAGGGAGACCCAGTACTTC
CSVPQYRETQYF
>few|TRBD1|TRBJ2-5|TRBV24-1
TGTGCCACCAGTGATTTGCTGGGGACAGCGGAGACCCAGTACTTC
CATSDLLGTAETQYF
>few|NA|TRBJ1-5|TRBV7-3
TGTGCCAGCAGCCTACAGGGTCCCCAATCGCCCCAGCATTTT
CASSLQGPQSPQHF
>NA|NA|TRBJ1-5|TRBV3-1
TGTGCCAGCAGCCAAGGAGACGCCTATCAGCCCCAGCATTTT
CASSQGDAYQPQHF
>NA|NA|TRBJ1-6|TRBV20-1
TGCAGTGCCCCGGGAGGGTTAATCAATTCACCCCTCCACTTT
CSAPGGLINSPLHF
>many|NA|TRBJ1-1|TRBV11-1
TGTGCCAGCAGAGACAGGTTCTCGGGCACTGAAGCTTTCTTT
CASRDRFSGTEAFF
>many|NA|TRBJ2-7|TRBV28
TGTGCCAGCAGTTTGACGCTAAACTACGAGCAGTACTTC
CASSLTLNYEQYF
>few|TRBD1|TRBJ1-1|TRBV29-1
TGCAGCGTTGGGGGACAGGGGGATCCTGAAGCTTTCTTT
CSVGGQGDPEAFF
>many|TRBD1|TRBJ2-7|TRBV12-3/TRBV12-4
TGTGCCAGCAGTCCATGGGACAGGGGGCCGTACGAGCAGTACTTC
CASSPWDRGPYEQYF
>many|TRBD1|TRBJ1-4|TRBV10-3
TGTGCCATCAGTGAGGGGGACAGGGATGAAAAACTGTTTTTT
CAISEGDRDEKLFF
>NA|NA|TRBJ2-7|TRBV12-3/TRBV12-4
TGTGCCAGCAGCGTAAGTTTCGGGGAGTCCTACGAGCAGTACTTC
CASSVSFGESYEQYF
>NA|NA|TRBJ2-3|TRBV11-3
TGTGCCAGCAGCTCACGAACAGATACGCAGTATTTT
CASSSRTDTQYF
>many|NA|TRBJ1-5|TRBV6-1
TGTGCCAGCAGTCCCACAGCCCTTGTCACCTATAGCAATCAGCCCCAGCATTTT
CASSPTALVTYSNQPQHF
>many|NA|TRBJ2-5|TRBV3-1
TGTGCCAGCAGCCAGGAGGGTGAGACCCAGTACTTC
CASSQEGETQYF
>few|TRBD1|TRBJ2-3|TRBV29-1
TGCAGCGTTGAGAAGGGACAGGGTACAGATACGCAGTATTTT
CSVEKGQGTDTQYF
>few|NA|TRBJ2-7|TRBV29-1
TGCAGCGTTGCGCAATACTACGAGCAGTACTTC
CSVAQYYEQYF
>few|NA|TRBJ2-3|TRBV18
TGCGCCAGCAGCCCTGACACAGATACGCAGTATTTT
CASSPDTDTQYF
>NA|NA|TRBJ2-5|TRBV6-1
TGTGCCAGCAGCCCACATCCCCAAGAGACCCAGTACTTC
CASSPHPQETQYF
>NA|NA|TRBJ1-5|TRBV6-1
TGTGCCAGCAGAGGCCGGGACATAAATAGCAATCAGCCCCAGCATTTT
CASRGRDINSNQPQHF
>many|NA|TRBJ1-1|TRBV30
TGTGCCTGGAGTCCCGCAAATGAAGCTTTCTTT
CAWSPANEAFF
>NA|NA|TRBJ2-6|TRBV11-1
TGTGCCAGCAGCTGGGGGCGCGGGGCCAACGTCCTGACTTTC
CASSWGRGANVLTF
>many|TRBD2|TRBJ2-7|TRBV27
TGTGCCAGCAGTTTACGGGGACTAGCGGAGGCAGGGGCCTACGAGCAGTACTTC
CASSLRGLAEAGAYEQYF
>NA|NA|TRBJ1-3|TRBV12-3/TRBV12-4
TGTGCCAGCAGTTTTATTACCTTCCCTGGAAACACCATATATTTT
CASSFITFPGNTIYF
>many|TRBD2|TRBJ2-5|TRBV20-1
TGCAGTGCTAGAGACCTTAGCGGGATAGAGACCCAGTACTTC
CSARDLSGIETQYF
>many|TRBD1|TRBJ1-5|TRBV7-2
TGTGCCAGCAGCTCCACAGGGGGCGGCAATCAGCCCCAGCATTTT
CASSSTGGGNQPQHF
>many|TRBD1|TRBJ1-2|TRBV28
TGTGCCAGCAGAAACGGACAGGGAGGTGGCTACACCTTC
CASRNGQGGGYTF
>NA|TRBD2|TRBJ2-7|TRBV20-1
TGCAGTGCTAGAGTTCTAGCGGGGGGGCCCTACGAGCAGTACTTC
CSARVLAGGPYEQYF
>few|NA|TRBJ2-3|TRBV27
TGTGCCAGCACGAAACTCGGCACAGATACGCAGTATTTT
CASTKLGTDTQYF
>many|TRBD2|TRBJ2-2|TRBV19
TGTGCCAGTAGCCTACTAGCGGGAGGGCCGGTCGGGGAGCTGTTTTTT
CASSLLAGGPVGELFF
>many|TRBD1|TRBJ2-7|TRBV28
TGTGCCAGCAGGCCGACAGGGGGGGGTCGCGAGCAGTACTTC
CASRPTGGGREQYF
>NA|NA|TRBJ1-6|TRBV7-9
TGTGCCAGCAGCCCTTTGACCCCAGGCTCCTATAATTCACCCCTCCACTTT
CASSPLTPGSYNSPLHF
>many|NA|TRBJ1-2|TRBV6-1
TGTGCCAGCAGACACCCAGACAGCTTCTATGGCTACACCTTC
CASRHPDSFYGYTF
>NA|NA|TRBJ1-2|TRBV11-1
TGTGCCAGCAGCCCGGAGGAGGCTGATGGCTACACCTTC
CASSPEEADGYTF
>once|NA|TRBJ2-1|TRBV29-1
TGCAGCGTTGGGGGCACCCGGTGGGGCAATGAGCAGTTCTTC
CSVGGTRWGNEQFF
>many|NA|TRBJ2-7|TRBV11-2
TGTGCCAGCAGCTTAGGAAGGGCACCCTCCTACGAGCAGTACTTC
CASSLGRAPSYEQYF
>many|TRBD1|TRBJ1-2|TRBV12-3/TRBV12-4
TGTGCCAGCAGTTCCCGGACAGGGATTGATGGCTACACCTTC
CASSSRTGIDGYTF
>NA|TRBD1|TRBJ1-1|TRBV3-1
TGTGCCAGCAGCCGATCAGACAGGGTGAACACTGAAGCTTTCTTT
CASSRSDRVNTEAFF
>NA|NA|TRBJ1-1|TRBV7-3
TGTGCCAGCAGCTTAACGGGGGGACTTTTGGGCACTGAAGCTTTCTTT
CASSLTGGLLGTEAFF
>NA|TRBD2|TRBJ2-1|TRBV20-1
TGCAGTGCAGGTCTAGCGGGGTACAATGAGCAGTTCTTC
CSAGLAGYNEQFF
>NA|NA|TRBJ2-7|TRBV10-2
TGCGCCAGCCGGATGGCGGGTTTTTCCTACGAGCAGTACTTC
CASRMAGFSYEQYF
>NA|NA|TRBJ1-1|TRBV4-1
TGCGCCAGCAGCCAACCCGGAACGAACACTGAAGCTTTCTTT
CASSQPGTNTEAFF
>NA|TRBD1|TRBJ1-2|TRBV6-2/TRBV6-3
TGTGCCAGCAGAATCAACCTCGGAAAGTCAGGGGGCTATGGCTACACCTTC
CASRINLGKSGGYGYTF